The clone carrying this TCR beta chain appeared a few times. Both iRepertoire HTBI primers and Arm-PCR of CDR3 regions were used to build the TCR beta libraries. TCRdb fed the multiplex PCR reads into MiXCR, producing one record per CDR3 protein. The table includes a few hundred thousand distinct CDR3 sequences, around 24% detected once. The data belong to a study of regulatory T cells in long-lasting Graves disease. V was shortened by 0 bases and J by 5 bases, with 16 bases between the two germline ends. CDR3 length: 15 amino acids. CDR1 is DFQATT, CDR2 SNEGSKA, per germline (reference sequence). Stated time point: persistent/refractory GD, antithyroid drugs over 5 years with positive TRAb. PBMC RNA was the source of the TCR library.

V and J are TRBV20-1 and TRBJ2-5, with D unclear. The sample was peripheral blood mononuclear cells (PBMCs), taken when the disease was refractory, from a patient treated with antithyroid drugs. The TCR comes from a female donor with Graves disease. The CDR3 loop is CSARDGFRGAETQYF. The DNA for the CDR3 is TGCAGTGCTAGAGATGGGTTCCGAGGCGCGGAGACCCAGTACTTC.